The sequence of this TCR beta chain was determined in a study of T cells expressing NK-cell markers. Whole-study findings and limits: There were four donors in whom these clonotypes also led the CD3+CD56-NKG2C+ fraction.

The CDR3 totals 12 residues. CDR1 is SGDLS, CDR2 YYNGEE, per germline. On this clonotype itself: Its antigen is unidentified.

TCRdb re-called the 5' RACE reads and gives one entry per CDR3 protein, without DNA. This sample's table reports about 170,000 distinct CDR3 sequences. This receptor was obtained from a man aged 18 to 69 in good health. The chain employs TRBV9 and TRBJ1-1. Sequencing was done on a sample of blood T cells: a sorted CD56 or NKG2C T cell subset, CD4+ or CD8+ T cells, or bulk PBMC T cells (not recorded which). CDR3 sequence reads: CASSVIPTEAFF. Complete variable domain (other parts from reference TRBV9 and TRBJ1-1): DSGVTQTPKHLITATGQRVTLRCSPRSGDLSVYWYQQSLDQGLQFLIQYYNGEERAKGNILERFSAQQFPDLHSELNLSSLELGDSALYFCASSVIPTEAFFGQGTRLTVV.